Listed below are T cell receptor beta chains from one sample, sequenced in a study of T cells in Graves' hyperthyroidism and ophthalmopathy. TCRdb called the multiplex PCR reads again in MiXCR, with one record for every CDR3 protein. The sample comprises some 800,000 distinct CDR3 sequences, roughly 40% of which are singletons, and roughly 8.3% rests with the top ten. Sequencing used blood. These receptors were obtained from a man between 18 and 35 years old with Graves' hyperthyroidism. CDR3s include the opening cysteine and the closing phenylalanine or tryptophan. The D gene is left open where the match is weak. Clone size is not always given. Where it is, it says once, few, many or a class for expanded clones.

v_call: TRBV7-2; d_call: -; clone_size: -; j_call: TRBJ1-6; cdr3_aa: CASSLGPYLDNSPLHF; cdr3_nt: TGTGCCAGCAGCTTAGGCCCATACCTAGATAATTCACCCCTCCACTTT
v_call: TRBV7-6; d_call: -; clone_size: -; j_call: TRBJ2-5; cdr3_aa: CASSFGGYTGETQYF; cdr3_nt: TGTGCCAGCAGCTTCGGCGGATACACCGGGGAGACCCAGTACTTC
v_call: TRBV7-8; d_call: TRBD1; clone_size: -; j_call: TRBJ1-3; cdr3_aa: CAWSRGQGGNTIYF; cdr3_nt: TGTGCCTGGAGCAGGGGACAGGGGGGAAACACCATATATTTT
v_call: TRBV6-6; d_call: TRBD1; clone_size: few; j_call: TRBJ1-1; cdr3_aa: CASSKGQLMNTEAFF; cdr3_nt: TGTGCCAGCAGTAAGGGACAGCTCATGAACACTGAAGCTTTCTTT
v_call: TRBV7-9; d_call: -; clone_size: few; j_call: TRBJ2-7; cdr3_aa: CASSSQPGTPRGEQYF; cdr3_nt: TGTGCCAGCAGCAGCCAACCGGGAACCCCCCGAGGCGAGCAGTACTTC
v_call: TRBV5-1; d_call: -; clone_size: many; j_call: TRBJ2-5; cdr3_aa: CASSGGQLQETQYF; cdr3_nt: TGTGCCAGCAGCGGAGGACAGCTCCAAGAGACCCAGTACTTC
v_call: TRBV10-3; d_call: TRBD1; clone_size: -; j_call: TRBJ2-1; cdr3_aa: CAIWSGTGTYNEQFF; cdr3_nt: TGTGCCATCTGGTCCGGGACAGGAACGTACAATGAGCAGTTCTTC
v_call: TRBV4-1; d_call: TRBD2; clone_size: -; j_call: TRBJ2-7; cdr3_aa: CASSQDPPAGGLDEQYF; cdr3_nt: TGCGCCAGCAGCCAAGATCCGCCCGCGGGAGGGTTGGACGAGCAGTACTTC
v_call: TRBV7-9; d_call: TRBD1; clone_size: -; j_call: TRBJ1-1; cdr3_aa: CASSEIPGQGKENTEAFF; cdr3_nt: TGTGCCAGCAGTGAGATCCCGGGACAGGGGAAAGAGAACACTGAAGCTTTCTTT
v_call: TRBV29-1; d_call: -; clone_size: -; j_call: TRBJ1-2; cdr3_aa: CSVAHGAGGGYTF; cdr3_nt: TGCAGCGTGGCGCACGGGGCTGGCGGAGGCTACACCTTC
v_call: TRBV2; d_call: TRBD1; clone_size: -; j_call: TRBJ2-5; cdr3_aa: CASSEAFPQGAGETQYF; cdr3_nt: TGTGCCAGCAGTGAAGCGTTTCCACAGGGGGCTGGAGAGACCCAGTACTTC
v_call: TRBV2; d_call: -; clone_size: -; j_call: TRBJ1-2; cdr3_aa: CASNPQRTRNTGGGGYTF; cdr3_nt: TGTGCCAGCAACCCTCAAAGGACTCGGAACACCGGGGGTGGTGGCTACACCTTC
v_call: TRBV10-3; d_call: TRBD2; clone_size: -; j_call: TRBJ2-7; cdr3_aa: CATRDYPYEQYF; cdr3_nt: TGTGCCACCCGGGACTATCCCTACGAGCAGTACTTC
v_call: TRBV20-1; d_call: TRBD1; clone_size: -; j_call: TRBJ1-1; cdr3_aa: CSANRQGALRTEAFF; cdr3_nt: TGCAGTGCTAATCGACAGGGGGCTCTGAGGACTGAAGCTTTCTTT
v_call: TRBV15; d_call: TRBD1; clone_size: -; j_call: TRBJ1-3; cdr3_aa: CATSGEGQSSGNTIYF; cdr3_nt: TGTGCCACCAGCGGGGAGGGACAGAGCTCTGGAAACACCATATATTTT
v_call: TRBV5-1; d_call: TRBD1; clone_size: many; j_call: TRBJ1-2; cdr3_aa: CASSLSGEQGVSYTF; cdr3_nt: TGCGCCAGCAGCTTGAGCGGGGAACAGGGGGTGAGCTACACCTTC
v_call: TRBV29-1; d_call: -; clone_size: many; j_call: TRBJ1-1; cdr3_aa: CSALGRNTEAFF; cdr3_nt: TGCAGCGCCCTAGGACGGAACACTGAAGCTTTCTTT
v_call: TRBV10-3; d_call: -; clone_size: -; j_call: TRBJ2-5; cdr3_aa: CAISGGRDQETQYF; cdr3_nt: TGTGCCATCAGTGGGGGCAGGGACCAAGAGACCCAGTACTTC
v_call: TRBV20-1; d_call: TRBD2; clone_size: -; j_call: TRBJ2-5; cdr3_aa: CSSTGTSGRYGETQYF; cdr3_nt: TGCAGTTCCACCGGGACTAGCGGGAGATATGGAGAGACCCAGTACTTC
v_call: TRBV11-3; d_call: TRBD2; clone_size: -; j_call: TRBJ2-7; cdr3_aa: CASSLSLAGGAAYYEQYF; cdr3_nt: TGTGCCAGCAGCTTAAGCCTAGCGGGAGGCGCCGCCTATTACGAGCAGTACTTC
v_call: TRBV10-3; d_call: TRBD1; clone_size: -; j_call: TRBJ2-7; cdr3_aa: CASSLPAGTVYEQYF; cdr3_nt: TGTGCCAGCAGTCTGCCCGCCGGGACAGTCTACGAGCAGTACTTC
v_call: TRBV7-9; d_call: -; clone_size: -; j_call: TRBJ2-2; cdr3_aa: CASSSEATGELFF; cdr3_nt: TGCGCCAGCAGCTCCGAGGCCACCGGGGAGCTGTTTTTT
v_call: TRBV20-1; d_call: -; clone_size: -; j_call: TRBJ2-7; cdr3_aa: CSASSLGLGDEQYF; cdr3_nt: TGCAGTGCTAGCAGCTTAGGGTTGGGGGACGAGCAGTACTTC
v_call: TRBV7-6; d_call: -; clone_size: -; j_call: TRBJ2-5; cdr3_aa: CASSLGSAERETQYF; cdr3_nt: TGTGCCAGCAGCTTAGGGAGCGCGGAGAGGGAGACCCAGTACTTC
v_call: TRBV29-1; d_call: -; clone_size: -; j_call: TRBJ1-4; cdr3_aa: CSVAEGHEEKLFF; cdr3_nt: TGCAGCGTTGCGGAGGGACATGAAGAAAAACTGTTTTTT
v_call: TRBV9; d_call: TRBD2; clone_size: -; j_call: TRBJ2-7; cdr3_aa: CASSVGGPGLAGEEQYF; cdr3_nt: TGTGCCAGCAGCGTCGGAGGGCCGGGACTAGCGGGGGAAGAGCAGTACTTC
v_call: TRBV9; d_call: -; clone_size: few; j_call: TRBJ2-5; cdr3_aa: CASSVRGATQETQYF; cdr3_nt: TGTGCCAGCAGCGTAAGGGGGGCAACCCAAGAGACCCAGTACTTC
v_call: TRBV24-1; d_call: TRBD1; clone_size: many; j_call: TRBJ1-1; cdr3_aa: CATSDLRGRAFF; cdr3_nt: TGTGCCACCAGTGATCTCAGGGGGCGGGCTTTCTTT
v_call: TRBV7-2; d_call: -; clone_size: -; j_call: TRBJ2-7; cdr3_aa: CTSSLSGLTYEQYF; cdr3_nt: TGTACCAGCAGCTTATCCGGGTTAACCTACGAGCAGTACTTC
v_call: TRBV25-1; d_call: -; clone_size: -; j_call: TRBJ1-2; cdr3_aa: CASSTPGAAYGYTF; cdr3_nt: TGTGCCAGCAGCACTCCAGGGGCTGCCTATGGCTACACCTTC
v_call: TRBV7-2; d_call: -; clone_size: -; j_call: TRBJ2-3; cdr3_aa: CASSLPSAGIPTDTQYF; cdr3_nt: TGTGCCAGCAGCTTACCGTCAGCGGGCATTCCCACAGATACGCAGTATTTT
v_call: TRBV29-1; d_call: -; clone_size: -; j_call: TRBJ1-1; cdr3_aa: CSSNGRTEAFF; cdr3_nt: TGCAGCAGTAATGGACGGACTGAAGCTTTCTTT
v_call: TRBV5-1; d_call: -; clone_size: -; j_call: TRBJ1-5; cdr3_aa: CASSFAGTSGQPQHF; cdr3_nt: TGCGCCAGCAGCTTCGCGGGTACCTCAGGGCAGCCCCAGCATTTT
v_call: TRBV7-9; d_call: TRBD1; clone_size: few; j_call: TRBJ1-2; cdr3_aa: CASSYRGSGGYTF; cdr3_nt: TGTGCCAGCAGTTACAGGGGGTCGGGTGGCTACACCTTC
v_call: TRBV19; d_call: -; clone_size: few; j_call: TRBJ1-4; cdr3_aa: CASGSRTSNEKLFF; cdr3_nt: TGTGCCAGTGGCTCTCGGACGTCTAATGAAAAACTGTTTTTT
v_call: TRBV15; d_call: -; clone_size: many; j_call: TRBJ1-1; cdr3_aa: CATSSGIKGGGRTEAFF; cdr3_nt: TGTGCCACCAGCAGCGGGATAAAGGGAGGGGGTCGGACTGAAGCTTTCTTT
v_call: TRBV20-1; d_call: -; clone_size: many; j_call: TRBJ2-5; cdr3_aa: CSAQGHQETQYF; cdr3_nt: TGCAGTGCTCAGGGACATCAAGAGACCCAGTACTTC
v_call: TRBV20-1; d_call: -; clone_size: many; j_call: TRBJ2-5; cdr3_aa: CSARKGVGQETQYF; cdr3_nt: TGCAGTGCTAGGAAGGGAGTGGGGCAAGAGACCCAGTACTTC
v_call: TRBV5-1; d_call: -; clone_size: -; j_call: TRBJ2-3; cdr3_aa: CASSYGVDTQYF; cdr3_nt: TGCGCCAGCAGCTACGGGGTGGATACGCAGTATTTT
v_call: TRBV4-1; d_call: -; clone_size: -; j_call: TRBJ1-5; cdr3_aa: CASSQEEGVVSNQPQHF; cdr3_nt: TGCGCCAGCAGCCAAGAGGAGGGGGTCGTTAGCAATCAGCCCCAGCATTTT
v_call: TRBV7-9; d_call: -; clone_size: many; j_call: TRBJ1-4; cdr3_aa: CASTDRGEGEKLFF; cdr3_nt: TGTGCCAGCACCGACCGGGGGGAGGGAGAAAAACTGTTTTTT
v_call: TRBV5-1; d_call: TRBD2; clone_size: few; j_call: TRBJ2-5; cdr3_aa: CASSPREAQETQYF; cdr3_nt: TGCGCCAGCAGCCCGCGGGAGGCCCAAGAGACCCAGTACTTC
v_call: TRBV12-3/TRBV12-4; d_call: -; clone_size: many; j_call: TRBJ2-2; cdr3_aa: CASSPTSTGELFF; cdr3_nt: TGTGCCAGCAGCCCTACTAGCACCGGGGAGCTGTTTTTT
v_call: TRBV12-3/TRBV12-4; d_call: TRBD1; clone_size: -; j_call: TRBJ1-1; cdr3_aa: CASSLTDRDHFF; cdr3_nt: TGTGCCAGCAGTTTAACGGACAGGGATCACTTCTTT
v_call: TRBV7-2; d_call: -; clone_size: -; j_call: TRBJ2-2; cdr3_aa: CASSLNLGTTGELFF; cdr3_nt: TGTGCCAGCAGCTTAAATTTGGGGACAACAGGGGAGCTGTTTTTT
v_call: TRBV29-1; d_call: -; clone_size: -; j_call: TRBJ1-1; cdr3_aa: CSLASWNTEAFF; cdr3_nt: TGCAGCTTAGCGTCCTGGAACACTGAAGCTTTCTTT
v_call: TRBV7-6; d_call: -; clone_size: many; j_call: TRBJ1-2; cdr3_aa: CASSPAVPTYGYTF; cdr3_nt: TGTGCCAGCAGTCCCGCCGTCCCCACATATGGCTACACCTTC
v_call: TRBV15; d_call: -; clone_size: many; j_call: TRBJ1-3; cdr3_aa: CAVGGYSGNTIYF; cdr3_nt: TGTGCCGTCGGTGGCTACTCTGGAAACACCATATATTTT
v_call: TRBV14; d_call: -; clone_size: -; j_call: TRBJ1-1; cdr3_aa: CASSFSLYSSEAFF; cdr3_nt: TGTGCCAGCAGCTTTTCTCTTTACAGCAGTGAAGCTTTCTTT
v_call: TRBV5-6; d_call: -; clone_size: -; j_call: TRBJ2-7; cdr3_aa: CASTLGNSYYEQYF; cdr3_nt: TGTGCCAGCACCCTTGGGAACAGTTACTACGAGCAGTACTTC
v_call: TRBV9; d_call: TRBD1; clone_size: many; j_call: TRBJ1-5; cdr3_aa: CASSAAGQGRPQHF; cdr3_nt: TGTGCCAGCAGCGCAGCGGGACAGGGACGTCCCCAGCATTTT
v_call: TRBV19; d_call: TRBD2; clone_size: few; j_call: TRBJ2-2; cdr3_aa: CASTPGGSGSGAGELFF; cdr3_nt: TGTGCCAGTACCCCTGGGGGTAGCGGGAGCGGGGCCGGGGAGCTGTTTTTT
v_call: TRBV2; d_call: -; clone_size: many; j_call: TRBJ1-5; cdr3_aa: CASSESGLGQPQHF; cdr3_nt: TGTGCCAGCAGTGAATCAGGGTTGGGTCAGCCCCAGCATTTT
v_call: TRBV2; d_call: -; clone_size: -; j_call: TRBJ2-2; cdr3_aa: CASSDRWQTPGELFF; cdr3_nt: TGTGCCAGCAGTGATCGGTGGCAGACGCCCGGGGAGCTGTTTTTT
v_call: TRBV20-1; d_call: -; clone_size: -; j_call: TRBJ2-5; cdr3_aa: CSASPLTGQETQYF; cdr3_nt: TGCAGTGCTAGCCCATTGACAGGCCAAGAGACCCAGTACTTC
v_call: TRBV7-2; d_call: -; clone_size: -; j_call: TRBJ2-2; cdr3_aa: CASSPGLLMSTGELFF; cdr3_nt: TGTGCCAGCAGCCCCGGACTGCTTATGAGCACCGGGGAGCTGTTTTTT
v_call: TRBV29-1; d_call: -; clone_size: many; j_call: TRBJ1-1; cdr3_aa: CSVVTGKNTEAFF; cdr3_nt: TGCAGCGTTGTTACAGGAAAGAACACTGAAGCTTTCTTT
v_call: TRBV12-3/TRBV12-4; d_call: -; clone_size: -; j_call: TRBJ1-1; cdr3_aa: CASRINTEDFF; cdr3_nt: TGTGCCAGTAGAATAAACACTGAAGATTTCTTT
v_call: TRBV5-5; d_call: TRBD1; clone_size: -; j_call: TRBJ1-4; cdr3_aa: CATGQGGEKLFF; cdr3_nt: TGTGCCACCGGACAGGGAGGTGAAAAACTGTTTTTT